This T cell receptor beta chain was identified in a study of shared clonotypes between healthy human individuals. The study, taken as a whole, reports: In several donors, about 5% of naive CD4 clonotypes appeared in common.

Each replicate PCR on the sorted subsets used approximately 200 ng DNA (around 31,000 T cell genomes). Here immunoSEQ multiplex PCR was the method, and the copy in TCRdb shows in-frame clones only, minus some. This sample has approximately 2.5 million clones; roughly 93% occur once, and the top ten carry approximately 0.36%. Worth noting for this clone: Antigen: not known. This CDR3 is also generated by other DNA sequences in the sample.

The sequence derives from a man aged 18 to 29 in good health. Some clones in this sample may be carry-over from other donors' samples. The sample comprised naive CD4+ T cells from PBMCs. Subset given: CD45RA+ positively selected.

The CDR3 DNA sequence: TGTGCCAGCAGTCGGGACAGGGGCTACGAGCAGTACTTC. Amino acids: CASSRDRGYEQYF. This sequence joins TRBV6-5 and TRBJ2-7; 10 nucleotides agree with TRBD1. The CDR3 totals 13 residues. V shed 5 bases and J 3 bases; nucleotides not matched to a gene: 1. Germline CDR1 and CDR2: MNHEY and SVGAGI.